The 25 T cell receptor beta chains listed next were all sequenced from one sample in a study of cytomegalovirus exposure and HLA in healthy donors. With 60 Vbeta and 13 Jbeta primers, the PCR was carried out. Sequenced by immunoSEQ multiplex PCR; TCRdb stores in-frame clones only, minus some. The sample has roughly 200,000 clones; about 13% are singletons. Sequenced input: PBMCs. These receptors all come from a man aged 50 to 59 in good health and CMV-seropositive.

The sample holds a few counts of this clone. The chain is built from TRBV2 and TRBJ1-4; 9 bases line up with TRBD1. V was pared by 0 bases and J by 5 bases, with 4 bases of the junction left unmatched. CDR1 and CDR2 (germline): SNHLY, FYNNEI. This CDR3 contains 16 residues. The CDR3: CASSEAGTGKNEKLFF. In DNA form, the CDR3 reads TGTGCCAGCAGTGAAGCCGGGACAGGGAAAAATGAAAAACTGTTTTTT.

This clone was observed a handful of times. CDR3 nucleotides: TGTGCCAGCAGCAAAAATCGCGCAGGTAGGGGCACCGGGGAGCTGTTTTTT. It yields the protein CASSKNRAGRGTGELFF. This chain links TRBV21-1 with TRBJ2-2; the table's D gene call, TRBD1, was not cross checked with the DNA. TRBV21-1 is a pseudogene. This CDR3 region has 17 residues.

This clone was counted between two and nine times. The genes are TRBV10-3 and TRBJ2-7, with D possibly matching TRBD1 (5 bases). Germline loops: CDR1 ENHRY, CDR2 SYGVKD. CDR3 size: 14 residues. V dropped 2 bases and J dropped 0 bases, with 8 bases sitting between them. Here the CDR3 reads CAISERGSSYEQYV. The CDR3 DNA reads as TGTGCCATCAGTGAGAGGGGCAGCTCCTACGAGCAGTACGTC.

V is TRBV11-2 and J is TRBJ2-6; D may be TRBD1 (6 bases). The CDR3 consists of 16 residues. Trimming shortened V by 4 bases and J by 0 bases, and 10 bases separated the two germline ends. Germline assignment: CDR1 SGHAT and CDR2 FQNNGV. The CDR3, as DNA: TGTGCCAGCAGCTCCGACAGGTCCTCTGGGGCCAACGTCCTGACTTTC. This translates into CASSSDRSSGANVLTF.

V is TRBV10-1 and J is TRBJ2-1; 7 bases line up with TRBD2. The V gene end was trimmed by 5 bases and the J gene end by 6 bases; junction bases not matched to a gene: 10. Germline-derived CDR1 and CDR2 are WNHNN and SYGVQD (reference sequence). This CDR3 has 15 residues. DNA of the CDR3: TGCGCCAGCAGTCCCGGGACTATCCAGTTCAATGAGCAGTTCTTC. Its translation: CASSPGTIQFNEQFF.

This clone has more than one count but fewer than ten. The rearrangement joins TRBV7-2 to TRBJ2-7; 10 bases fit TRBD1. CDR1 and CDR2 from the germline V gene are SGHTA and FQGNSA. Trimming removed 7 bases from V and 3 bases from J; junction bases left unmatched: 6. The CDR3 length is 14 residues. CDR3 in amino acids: CASTLGDRGYEQYF. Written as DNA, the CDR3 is TGTGCCAGCACTTTAGGGGACAGGGGCTACGAGCAGTACTTC.

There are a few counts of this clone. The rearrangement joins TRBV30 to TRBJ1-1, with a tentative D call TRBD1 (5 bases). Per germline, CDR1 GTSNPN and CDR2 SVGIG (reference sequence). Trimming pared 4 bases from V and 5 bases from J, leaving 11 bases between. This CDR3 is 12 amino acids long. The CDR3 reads CAWTRAGTEAFF. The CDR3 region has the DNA TGTGCCTGGACAAGGGCAGGGACTGAAGCTTTCTTT.

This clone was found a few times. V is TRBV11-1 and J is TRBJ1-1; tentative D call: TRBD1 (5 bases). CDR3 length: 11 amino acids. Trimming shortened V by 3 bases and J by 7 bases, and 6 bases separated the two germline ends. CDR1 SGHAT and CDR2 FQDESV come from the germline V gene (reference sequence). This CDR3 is CASSFDSEAFF. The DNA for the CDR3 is TGTGCCAGCAGCTTCGACAGTGAAGCTTTCTTT. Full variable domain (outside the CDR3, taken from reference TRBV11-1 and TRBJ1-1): EAEVAQSPRYKITEKSQAVAFWCDPISGHATLYWYRQILGQGPELLVQFQDESVVDDSQLPKDRFSAERLKGVDSTLKIQPAELGDSAMYLCASSFDSEAFFGQGTRLTVV.

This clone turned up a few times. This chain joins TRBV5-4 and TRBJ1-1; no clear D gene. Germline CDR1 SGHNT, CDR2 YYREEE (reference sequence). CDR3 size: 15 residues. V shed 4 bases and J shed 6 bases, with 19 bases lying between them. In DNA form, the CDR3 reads TGTGCCAGCAGCACATTCAGACCGGGTGGCTCTGAAGCTTTCTTT. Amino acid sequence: CASSTFRPGGSEAFF.

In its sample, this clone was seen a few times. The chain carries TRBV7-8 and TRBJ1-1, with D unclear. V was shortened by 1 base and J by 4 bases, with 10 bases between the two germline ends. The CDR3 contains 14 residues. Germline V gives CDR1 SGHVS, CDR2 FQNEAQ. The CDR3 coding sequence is TGTGCCAGCAGCTTAGGTGTCGGCGGCACTGAAGCTTTCTTT. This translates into CASSLGVGGTEAFF.

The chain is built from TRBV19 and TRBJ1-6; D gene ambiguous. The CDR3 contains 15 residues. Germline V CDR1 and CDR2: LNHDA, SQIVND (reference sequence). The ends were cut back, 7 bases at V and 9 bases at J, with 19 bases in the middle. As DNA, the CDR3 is TGTGCCAGTACTGACGTGGGCTTCCGTGGTTCACCCCTCCACTTT. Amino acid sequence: CASTDVGFRGSPLHF.

The CDR3 DNA reads TGTGCCAGCAGTCTTCCGGACACCTATGGCTACACCTTC. It is translated as CASSLPDTYGYTF. The V call is TRBV28, the J call TRBJ1-2; perhaps TRBD1 as D (5 bases). The CDR3 covers 13 residues. Trimming stripped 5 bases from V and 4 bases from J, with 11 bases between. Germline V gene sequence: CDR1 MDHEN, CDR2 SYDVKM.

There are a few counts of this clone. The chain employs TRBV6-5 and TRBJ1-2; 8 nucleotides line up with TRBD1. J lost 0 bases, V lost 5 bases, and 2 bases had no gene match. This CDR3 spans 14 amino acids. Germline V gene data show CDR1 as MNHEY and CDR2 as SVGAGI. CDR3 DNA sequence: TGTGCCAGCAGTCGGACAGGGCCTAACTATGGCTACACCTTC. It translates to CASSRTGPNYGYTF.

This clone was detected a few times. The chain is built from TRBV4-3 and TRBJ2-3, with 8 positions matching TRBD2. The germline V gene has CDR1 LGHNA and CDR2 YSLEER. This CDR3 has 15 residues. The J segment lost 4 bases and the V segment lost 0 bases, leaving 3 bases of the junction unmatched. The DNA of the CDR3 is TGCGCCAGCAGCCAAGATAGCGGGGAATCAGATACGCAGTATTTT. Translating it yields CASSQDSGESDTQYF.

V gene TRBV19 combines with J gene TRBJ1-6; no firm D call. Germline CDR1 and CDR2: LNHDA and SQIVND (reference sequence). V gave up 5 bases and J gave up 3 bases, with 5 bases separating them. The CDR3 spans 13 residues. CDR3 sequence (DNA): TGTGCCAGTAGTCAGGACTATAATTCACCCCTCCACTTT. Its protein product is CASSQDYNSPLHF. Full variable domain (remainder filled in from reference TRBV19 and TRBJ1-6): DGGITQSPKYLFRKEGQNVTLSCEQNLNHDAMYWYRQDPGQGLRLIYYSQIVNDFQKGDIAEGYSVSREKKESFPLTVTSAQKNPTAFYLCASSQDYNSPLHFGNGTRLTVT.

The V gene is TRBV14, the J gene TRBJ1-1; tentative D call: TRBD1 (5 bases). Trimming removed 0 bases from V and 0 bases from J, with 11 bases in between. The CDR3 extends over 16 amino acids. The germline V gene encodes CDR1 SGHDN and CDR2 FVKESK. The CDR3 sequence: CASSQDLGRVNTEAFF. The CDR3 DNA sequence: TGTGCCAGCAGCCAAGATCTGGGCAGGGTGAACACTGAAGCTTTCTTT.

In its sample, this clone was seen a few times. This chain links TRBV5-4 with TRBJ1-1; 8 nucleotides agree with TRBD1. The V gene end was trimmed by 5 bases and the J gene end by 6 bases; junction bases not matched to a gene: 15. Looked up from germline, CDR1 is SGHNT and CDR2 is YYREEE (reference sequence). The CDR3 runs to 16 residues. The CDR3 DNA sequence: TGTGCCAGCAGTTTTGCAGGGGGCGGAACGGGGGCTGAAGCTTTCTTT. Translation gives CASSFAGGGTGAEAFF.

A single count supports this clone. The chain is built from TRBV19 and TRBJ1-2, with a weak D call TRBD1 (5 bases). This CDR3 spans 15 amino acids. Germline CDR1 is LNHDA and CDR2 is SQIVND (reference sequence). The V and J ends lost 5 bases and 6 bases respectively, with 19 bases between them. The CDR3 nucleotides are TGTGCCAGTAGTTACCTCGGGCGGGGCCCCGATGGCTACACCTTC. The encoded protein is CASSYLGRGPDGYTF.

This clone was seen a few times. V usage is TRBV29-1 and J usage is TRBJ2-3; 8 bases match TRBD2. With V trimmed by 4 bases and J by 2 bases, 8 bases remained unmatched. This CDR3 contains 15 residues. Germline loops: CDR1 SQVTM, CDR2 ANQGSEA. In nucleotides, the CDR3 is TGCAGCGTTGTACCCGCCGGGGGGGCCACAGATACGCAGTATTTT. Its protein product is CSVVPAGGATDTQYF.

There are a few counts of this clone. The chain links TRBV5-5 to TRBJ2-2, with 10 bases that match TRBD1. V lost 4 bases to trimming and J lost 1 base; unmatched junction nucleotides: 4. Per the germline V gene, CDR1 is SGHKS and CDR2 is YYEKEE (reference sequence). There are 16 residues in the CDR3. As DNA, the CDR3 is TGTGCCAGCAGCCCACGGGACAGGGGGAACACCGGGGAGCTGTTTTTT. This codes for CASSPRDRGNTGELFF.

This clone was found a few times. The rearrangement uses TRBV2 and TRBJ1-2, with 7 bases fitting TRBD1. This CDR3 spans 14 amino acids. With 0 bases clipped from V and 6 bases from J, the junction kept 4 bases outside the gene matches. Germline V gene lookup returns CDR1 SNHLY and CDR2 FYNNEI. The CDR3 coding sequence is TGTGCCAGCAGTGAAGCAAGACAGGGAGATGGCTACACCTTC. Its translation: CASSEARQGDGYTF.

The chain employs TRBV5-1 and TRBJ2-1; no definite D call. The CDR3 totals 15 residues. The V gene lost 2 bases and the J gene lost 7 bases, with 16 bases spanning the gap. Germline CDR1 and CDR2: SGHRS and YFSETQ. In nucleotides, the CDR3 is TGCGCCAGCAGCTTCCCGACGCGGTCGGCGAATGAGCAGTTCTTC. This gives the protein CASSFPTRSANEQFF.

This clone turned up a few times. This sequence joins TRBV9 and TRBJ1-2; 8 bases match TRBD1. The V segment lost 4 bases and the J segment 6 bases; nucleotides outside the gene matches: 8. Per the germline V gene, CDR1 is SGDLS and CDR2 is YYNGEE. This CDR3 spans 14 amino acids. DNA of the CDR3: TGTGCCAGCAGCTCCCAGGGACAGGACCATGGCTACACCTTC. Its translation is CASSSQGQDHGYTF.

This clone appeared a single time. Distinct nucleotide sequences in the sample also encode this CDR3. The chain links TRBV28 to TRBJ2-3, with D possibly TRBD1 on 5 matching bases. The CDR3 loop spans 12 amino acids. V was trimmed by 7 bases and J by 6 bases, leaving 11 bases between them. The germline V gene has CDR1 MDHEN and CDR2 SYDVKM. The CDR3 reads CASTQGTDTQYF. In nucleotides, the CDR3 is TGTGCCAGCACTCAGGGTACGGATACGCAGTATTTT.

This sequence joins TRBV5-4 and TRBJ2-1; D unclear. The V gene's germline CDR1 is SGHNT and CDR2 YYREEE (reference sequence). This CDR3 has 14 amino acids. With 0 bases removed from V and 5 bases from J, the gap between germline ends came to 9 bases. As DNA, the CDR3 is TGTGCCAGCAGCTTGGGTATAGTGGACAATGAGCAGTTCTTC. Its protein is CASSLGIVDNEQFF.